These 18 T cell receptor beta chains share one sample of origin, sequenced in a study of identical twins. Each CDR3 protein gets one entry after TCRdb re-called the 5' RACE reads with MiXCR. Of under 900,000 distinct CDR3 sequences in the sample, 15% to 20% were seen once. The sample was also reused in another study, on T cells expressing NK-cell markers.

The sequencing sample was made of PBMCs. These receptor sequences come from a woman between 18 and 30 years old in good health.

This clonotype came up a few times. The chain joins TRBV3-1 to TRBJ2-5; TRBD2 aligns across 11 bases. V shed 5 bases and J 2 bases; nucleotides not matched to a gene: 7. Germline CDR1 is LGHDT and CDR2 is YNNKEL (reference sequence). The CDR3 loop spans 16 amino acids. CDR3: CASSTRLAGIQETQYF. The CDR3, as DNA: TGTGCCAGCAGCACCCGACTAGCGGGGATACAAGAGACCCAGTACTTC.

A few counts support this clonotype. J is TRBJ2-7 and V is TRBV9; D is uncertain. There are 15 residues in the CDR3. The V gene lost 0 bases and the J gene lost 1 base, with 11 bases spanning the gap. Germline CDR1 is SGDLS and CDR2 is YYNGEE. Here the CDR3 reads CASSVGAQVSYEQYF. In nucleotides, the CDR3 is TGTGCCAGCAGCGTAGGGGCGCAGGTGTCCTACGAGCAGTACTTC.

This clonotype has only a few counts. V and J are TRBV12-5 and TRBJ2-2; 7 bases agree with TRBD2. J gave up 2 bases and V 5 bases, and 11 bases lay outside the gene matches. Germline loops: CDR1 LGHNT, CDR2 FRNRAP. The CDR3 spans 17 residues. CDR3 amino acids: CASGPPFGGENTGELFF. CDR3 sequence (DNA): TGTGCTAGTGGTCCCCCCTTTGGGGGGGAAAACACCGGGGAGCTGTTTTTT.

J is TRBJ2-1 and V is TRBV6-2 or TRBV6-3; possible D gene TRBD2, 6 bases. Trimming pared 6 bases from V and 5 bases from J, leaving 14 bases between. CDR1 MNHEY and CDR2 SVGEGT come from the germline V gene. The CDR3 length is 14 residues. CDR3 protein: CASRRLERNNEQFF. CDR3 nucleotides: TGTGCCAGCAGACGACTAGAGCGGAACAATGAGCAGTTCTTC.

This clonotype was seen more than once but under ten times. The V call is TRBV7-3, the J call TRBJ1-1, with 9 positions matching TRBD1. Germline V gene data show CDR1 as SGHTA and CDR2 as FQGTGA. Trimming at V came to 1 base and at J to 9 bases, leaving 3 bases not matched to a gene. CDR3 size: 13 residues. The CDR3 region is CASSLIQGAQAFF. The DNA for the CDR3 is TGTGCCAGCAGCTTAATACAGGGGGCTCAAGCTTTCTTT.

This clonotype showed up many times. The V and J genes are TRBV10-3 and TRBJ2-2, with D perhaps TRBD1 or TRBD2 (5 bases each). This CDR3 is built from 16 residues. Looked up from germline, CDR1 is ENHRY and CDR2 is SYGVKD. Trimming left V 8 bases short and J 5 bases short, with 21 bases between. In DNA, the CDR3 is TGTGCCATCCTCCCAGACGGGGCAGGGAAAACCGGGGAGCTGTTTTTT. As protein: CAILPDGAGKTGELFF.

This clonotype occurred a few times. The V gene is TRBV10-2, the J gene TRBJ2-7, with TRBD2 identical over 8 bases. From germline, CDR1 is WSHSY and CDR2 SAAADI. The J segment lost 2 bases and the V segment lost 4 bases, leaving 4 bases of the junction unmatched. CDR3 length equals 14 residues. The CDR3 DNA follows: TGCGCCAGCAGTGTTAGCGGGGTGACCTACGAGCAGTACTTC. Translated, it gives CASSVSGVTYEQYF.

This clonotype was found a few times. V is TRBV12-3 or TRBV12-4 and J is TRBJ1-3, with D perhaps matching TRBD1 (6 bases). Trimming took off 5 bases at V and 0 bases at J, with 8 bases between the two ends. CDR3 length: 14 residues. CDR3 DNA: TGTGCCAGCAGTAGACAGGACTCTGGAAACACCATATATTTT. Its protein is CASSRQDSGNTIYF.

The chain uses TRBV14 and TRBJ2-7; the D gene is possibly TRBD1 (6 bases). CDR1 is SGHDN and CDR2 is FVKESK in the germline V gene. The CDR3 loop spans 17 amino acids. The germline V and J ends were trimmed by 1 base and 7 bases, with 23 bases remaining between them. The CDR3 DNA sequence: TGTGCCAGCAGCCAAGGGTCCCCCACAGGGCGAGCCGGTGAGCAGTACTTC. Amino acid sequence: CASSQGSPTGRAGEQYF.

The chain recombines TRBV6-2 or TRBV6-3 with TRBJ1-1; D call uncertain. Germline V gene data show CDR1 as MNHEY and CDR2 as SVGEGT. The CDR3 is 15 amino acids. V dropped 7 bases and J dropped 1 base, with 16 bases sitting between them. The CDR3 DNA reads as TGTGCCAGCACGAAAGGACGGCCAGCGAACACTGAAGCTTTCTTT. Translating it yields CASTKGRPANTEAFF.

The chain joins TRBV20-1 to TRBJ2-1; 11 nucleotides align to TRBD2. The trim removed 6 bases at V and 7 bases at J, leaving 8 bases unmatched. Germline V gene data show CDR1 as DFQATT and CDR2 as SNEGSKA (reference sequence). The CDR3 has 14 residues. The CDR3 nucleotides read TGCAGTGCCAAAACCGGGACTAGCGGAAATGAGCAGTTCTTC. This gives the protein CSAKTGTSGNEQFF.

The chain links TRBV12-3 or TRBV12-4 to TRBJ2-3; D may be TRBD1 (6 bases). The CDR3 has 14 amino acids. V was clipped by 8 bases and J by 1 base, with 13 bases between them. CDR3 sequence (DNA): TGTGCCAGCGCCAAGGGACACGGCACAGATACGCAGTATTTT. This gives the protein CASAKGHGTDTQYF.

The chain joins TRBV19 to TRBJ2-7, with 7 bases matching TRBD2. This CDR3 spans 13 amino acids. CDR1 is LNHDA, CDR2 SQIVND, per germline (reference sequence). V dropped 7 bases and J dropped 2; count of bases not matched to a gene: 5. The CDR3 region has the DNA TGTGCCAGTATGAGCGGGGATGCCTACGAGCAGTACTTC. Protein: CASMSGDAYEQYF.

This clonotype was counted a few times. J is TRBJ1-6 and V is TRBV2; 8 bases align to TRBD1. The CDR3 loop spans 12 amino acids. The germline CDR1 and CDR2 sequences are SNHLY and FYNNEI. The junction had 4 bases not matched to a gene; V was cut back by 10 bases and J by 8 bases. The CDR3 loop is CAIGQGDSPLHF. DNA of the CDR3: TGTGCCATCGGACAGGGTGATTCACCCCTCCACTTT.

The V and J genes are TRBV5-1 and TRBJ2-3; 7 bases match TRBD2. J was trimmed by 5 bases and V by 6 bases; bases with no gene match: 18. Germline lookup yields CDR1 SGHRS and CDR2 YFSETQ. The length of the CDR3 is 17 residues. The CDR3 spells CASTLAVERGRKDTQYF. The DNA for the CDR3 is TGCGCCAGCACGCTTGCGGTAGAGCGGGGCCGAAAAGATACGCAGTATTTT.

This clonotype came up a few times. The chain combines TRBV9 with TRBJ1-6; a weak D match, TRBD1 (5 bases). CDR3 size: 14 residues. V dropped 0 bases and J dropped 9 bases, with 10 bases sitting between them. The germline V gene encodes CDR1 SGDLS and CDR2 YYNGEE. The CDR3 DNA reads TGTGCCAGCAGCGTAGACAGCGGGGGTTCACCCCTCCACTTT. It codes for CASSVDSGGSPLHF.

This clonotype came up a few times. The rearrangement links TRBV12-3 or TRBV12-4 to TRBJ1-2, with D hard to call. V gave up 5 bases and J gave up 8 bases, with 15 bases separating them. CDR3 length equals 13 residues. CDR3 DNA: TGTGCCAGCAGTCCCCCACTGTGGCAAGGCTACACCTTC. It yields the protein CASSPPLWQGYTF.

This clonotype was detected only a few times. The gene calls are TRBV7-3 and TRBJ1-4, with 11 bases aligning to TRBD1. This CDR3 comprises 13 residues. The germline CDR1 and CDR2 sequences are SGHTA and FQGTGA. The V and J ends lost 5 bases and 11 bases, in that order; junction bases with no gene match: 4. The CDR3 loop reads CASSEGQGEKLFF. The CDR3 DNA is TGTGCCAGCAGCGAGGGACAGGGGGAGAAACTGTTTTTT.